This T cell receptor (beta chain) was sequenced during a study of CD8 T cells in ankylosing spondylitis. CDR3 length equals 17 residues. Unmatched junction bases numbered 4, after V lost 1 base and J lost 1 base. The germline V gene encodes CDR1 MNHEY and CDR2 SMNVEV (reference sequence). This clonotype was recorded at least ten times. Antigen specificity is unknown. Broader study findings: For ankylosing spondylitis blood, a TCR beta motif of roughly 8 highly homologous variants appeared characteristic.

Each CDR3 protein gets one entry after TCRdb re-called the 5' RACE reads with MiXCR. The sample has 200,000 to 300,000 distinct CDR3 sequences, around 7.8% seen once. The V and J genes are TRBV27 and TRBJ2-5; TRBD2 aligns across 12 bases. Sequenced input: blood, either unsorted or a sorted T cell fraction (not recorded which). This sequence was found in a male donor with ankylosing spondylitis or in good health (not recorded which). The CDR3 reads CASSLWGLAGAQETQYF. The CDR3 region has the DNA TGTGCCAGCAGTTTATGGGGACTAGCGGGTGCCCAAGAGACCCAGTACTTC.